The clone carrying this T cell receptor beta chain was counted a few times. Its antigen is not known. Together with thyroid ultrasound, orbital computed tomography, serum thyroxine and TRAb, clinical symptoms were used for diagnoses. CDR1 SGHRS and CDR2 YFSETQ come from the germline V gene. V was pared by 4 bases and J by 2 bases, with 7 bases of the junction left unmatched. The CDR3 spans 16 residues. From RNA transcripts, TCR beta CDR3 regions were amplified. Carried out on the TCR CDR3, a first-round RT-PCR used the HTBI primer set. In TCRdb, the multiplex PCR reads were re-called with MiXCR into one record per CDR3 protein. The table includes some 490,000 distinct CDR3 sequences, under 25% detected once. The data stem from a study of T cells in Graves' hyperthyroidism and ophthalmopathy. Study overall: Blood was drawn when the patient was first diagnosed and still untreated. Findings and caveats of the study: Model predictions of ophthalmopathy came a median roughly 6.4 months before onset. Ophthalmopathy was separated from stable hyperthyroidism by a 13 V-J model.

Sequenced material: blood. The chain has TRBV5-1 and TRBJ2-3, with 10 bases fitting TRBD2. The origin of this receptor is a woman in her seventies with Graves' ophthalmopathy. The CDR3 nucleotides are TGCGCCAGCAGCCGCGGGACTAGCGAATTCACAGATACGCAGTATTTT. Translation gives CASSRGTSEFTDTQYF.